Listed below are T cell receptor beta chains from one sample, sequenced in a study of identical twins. One entry per CDR3 protein, called by TCRdb with MiXCR from the 5' RACE reads. The sample lists 1.5 million to 2 million distinct CDR3 sequences; about 32% were seen once. The sequenced material came from cord blood. The receptors come from a newborn girl in good health. CDR3s include the opening cysteine and the closing phenylalanine or tryptophan. The order of the fields is clone size, V gene, D gene, J gene, CDR3 protein, CDR3 DNA. D genes are given only for firm matches. Clone size is given for some rows only: seen once, a few or many times, or a class if the clone is expanded.

clone size: -
V gene: TRBV20-1
D gene: -
J gene: TRBJ1-6
CDR3 protein: CSASGSPNSPLHF
CDR3 DNA: TGCAGTGCTAGTGGAAGTCCTAATTCACCCCTCCACTTT

clone size: -
V gene: TRBV7-2
D gene: TRBD2
J gene: TRBJ2-5
CDR3 protein: CASSPFGRAYETQYF
CDR3 DNA: TGTGCCAGCAGCCCCTTCGGGAGGGCCTACGAGACCCAGTACTTC

clone size: few
V gene: TRBV7-2
D gene: TRBD2
J gene: TRBJ2-1
CDR3 protein: CASSLSGSSHNEQFF
CDR3 DNA: TGTGCCAGCAGCTTAAGCGGGAGCAGCCACAATGAGCAGTTCTTC

clone size: few
V gene: TRBV18
D gene: -
J gene: TRBJ2-7
CDR3 protein: CASSPRTIAYEQYF
CDR3 DNA: TGTGCCAGCTCACCAAGGACTATCGCCTACGAGCAGTACTTC

clone size: -
V gene: TRBV11-2
D gene: -
J gene: TRBJ2-3
CDR3 protein: CASSFVSGSGDTQYF
CDR3 DNA: TGTGCCAGCAGCTTTGTCTCGGGATCGGGAGATACGCAGTATTTT

clone size: -
V gene: TRBV20-1
D gene: TRBD1
J gene: TRBJ2-2
CDR3 protein: CSAAEGAGRSGELFF
CDR3 DNA: TGCAGTGCCGCAGAGGGGGCTGGTCGTAGCGGGGAGCTGTTTTTT

clone size: few
V gene: TRBV11-2
D gene: -
J gene: TRBJ2-5
CDR3 protein: CVSSLDLGRLQETQYF
CDR3 DNA: TGTGTCAGCAGCTTAGATTTGGGACGCCTTCAAGAGACCCAGTACTTC

clone size: -
V gene: TRBV12-3/TRBV12-4
D gene: -
J gene: TRBJ2-7
CDR3 protein: CASSPQGPLEQYF
CDR3 DNA: TGTGCCAGCAGTCCGCAGGGCCCGCTCGAGCAGTACTTC

clone size: -
V gene: TRBV12-3/TRBV12-4
D gene: -
J gene: TRBJ2-7
CDR3 protein: CASSFAVYYEQYF
CDR3 DNA: TGTGCCAGCAGTTTTGCGGTTTACTACGAGCAGTACTTC

clone size: -
V gene: TRBV7-9
D gene: -
J gene: TRBJ2-3
CDR3 protein: CASSLAPARGGPDTQYF
CDR3 DNA: TGTGCCAGCAGCTTAGCGCCGGCTAGAGGCGGGCCAGATACGCAGTATTTT

clone size: -
V gene: TRBV20-1
D gene: TRBD2
J gene: TRBJ2-5
CDR3 protein: CSARRPTSISGPHLRETQYF
CDR3 DNA: TGCAGTGCTAGACGACCTACGTCTATTAGCGGGCCCCACCTGAGAGAGACCCAGTACTTC

clone size: -
V gene: TRBV5-1
D gene: -
J gene: TRBJ2-3
CDR3 protein: CASRPARGGWTDTQYF
CDR3 DNA: TGCGCCAGCAGGCCAGCCCGGGGAGGTTGGACAGATACGCAGTATTTT

clone size: few
V gene: TRBV4-2
D gene: -
J gene: TRBJ2-3
CDR3 protein: CASSTHGSPMSTDTQYF
CDR3 DNA: TGTGCCAGCAGCACTCACGGGAGCCCCATGAGCACAGATACGCAGTATTTT

clone size: -
V gene: TRBV10-3
D gene: TRBD1
J gene: TRBJ2-3
CDR3 protein: CAIKRDRGTDTQYF
CDR3 DNA: TGTGCCATCAAACGGGACAGGGGCACAGATACGCAGTATTTT

clone size: once
V gene: TRBV3-1
D gene: TRBD2
J gene: TRBJ2-4
CDR3 protein: CASSQGLAGGTSYNEQYF
CDR3 DNA: TGTGCCAGCAGCCAAGGGCTAGCGGGAGGAACCTCCTACAATGAGCAGTACTTC

clone size: -
V gene: TRBV29-1
D gene: -
J gene: TRBJ2-7
CDR3 protein: CSVGPRSDEQYF
CDR3 DNA: TGCAGCGTTGGACCACGTTCAGATGAGCAGTACTTC

clone size: few
V gene: TRBV24-1
D gene: -
J gene: TRBJ2-5
CDR3 protein: CATSDAGLQETQYF
CDR3 DNA: TGTGCCACCAGTGACGCAGGACTCCAAGAGACCCAGTACTTC

clone size: few
V gene: TRBV11-2
D gene: -
J gene: TRBJ2-7
CDR3 protein: CASSHFGSMTKYEQYF
CDR3 DNA: TGTGCCAGCAGCCACTTCGGGTCGATGACCAAGTACGAGCAGTACTTC

clone size: -
V gene: TRBV15
D gene: -
J gene: TRBJ2-3
CDR3 protein: CATSRDRAGSTDTQYF
CDR3 DNA: TGTGCCACCAGCAGAGATCGGGCGGGAAGCACAGATACGCAGTATTTT

clone size: -
V gene: TRBV3-1
D gene: TRBD2
J gene: TRBJ2-7
CDR3 protein: CASSRRPLAGATHNEQYF
CDR3 DNA: TGTGCCAGCAGCCGACGTCCTCTAGCGGGAGCGACCCACAATGAGCAGTACTTC

clone size: -
V gene: TRBV27
D gene: -
J gene: TRBJ2-3
CDR3 protein: CARSLSRDTQYF
CDR3 DNA: TGTGCCCGCAGTTTATCGAGAGATACGCAGTATTTT